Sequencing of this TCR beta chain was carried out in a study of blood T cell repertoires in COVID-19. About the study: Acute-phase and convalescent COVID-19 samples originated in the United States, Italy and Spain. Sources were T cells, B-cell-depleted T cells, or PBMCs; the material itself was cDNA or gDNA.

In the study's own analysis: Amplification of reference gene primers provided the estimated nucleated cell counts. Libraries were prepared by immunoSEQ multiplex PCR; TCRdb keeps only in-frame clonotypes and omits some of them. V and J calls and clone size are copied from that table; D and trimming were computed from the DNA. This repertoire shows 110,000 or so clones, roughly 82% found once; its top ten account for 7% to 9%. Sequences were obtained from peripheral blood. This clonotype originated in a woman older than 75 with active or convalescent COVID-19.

CDR3 loop: CASSPGTPYGYTF. The CDR3 DNA is TGTGCCAGCAGCCCGGGGACACCCTATGGCTACACCTTC. The gene calls are TRBV7-2 and TRBJ1-2, with D perhaps TRBD1 (6 bases). CDR1 is SGHTA, CDR2 FQGNSA, per germline. V was clipped by 5 bases and J by 4 bases, with 11 bases between them. The CDR3 spans 13 residues.